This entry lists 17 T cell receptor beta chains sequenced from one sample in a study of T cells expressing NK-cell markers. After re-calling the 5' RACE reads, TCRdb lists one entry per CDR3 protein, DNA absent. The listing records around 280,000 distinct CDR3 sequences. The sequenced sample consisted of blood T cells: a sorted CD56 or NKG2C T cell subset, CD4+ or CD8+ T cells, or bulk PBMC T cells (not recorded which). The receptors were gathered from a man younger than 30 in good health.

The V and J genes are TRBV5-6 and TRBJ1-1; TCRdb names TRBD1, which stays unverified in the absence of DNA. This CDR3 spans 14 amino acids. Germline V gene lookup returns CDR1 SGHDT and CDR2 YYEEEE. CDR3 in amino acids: CASSLGATDDEAFF.

The CDR3 reads CATSPNRQGQETQYF. V gene TRBV15 combines with J gene TRBJ2-5; TCRdb picks TRBD1, but there is no DNA to check that call. Germline loops: CDR1 LNHNV, CDR2 YYDKDF (reference sequence). The CDR3 totals 15 residues. The variable domain in full, with the rest retrieved from reference TRBV15 and TRBJ2-5, is DAMVIQNPRYQVTQFGKPVTLSCSQTLNHNVMYWYQQKSSQAPKLLFHYYDKDFNNEADTPDNFQSRRPNTSFCFLDIRSPGLGDTAMYLCATSPNRQGQETQYFGPGTRLLVL.

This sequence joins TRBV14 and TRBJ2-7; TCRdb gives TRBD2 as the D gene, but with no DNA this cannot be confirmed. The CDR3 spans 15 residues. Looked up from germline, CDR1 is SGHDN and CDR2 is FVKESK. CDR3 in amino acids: CASSLGIGLAYEQYF.

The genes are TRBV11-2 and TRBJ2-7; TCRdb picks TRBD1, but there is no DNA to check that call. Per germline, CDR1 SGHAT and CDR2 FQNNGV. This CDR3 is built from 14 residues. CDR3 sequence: CASSPDVGTYEQYF.

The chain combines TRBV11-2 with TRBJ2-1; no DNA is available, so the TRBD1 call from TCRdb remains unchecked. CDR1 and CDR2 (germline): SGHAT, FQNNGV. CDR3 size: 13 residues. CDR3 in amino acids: CASRYRALHEQFF. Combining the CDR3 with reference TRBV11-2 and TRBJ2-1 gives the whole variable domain EAGVAQSPRYKIIEKRQSVAFWCNPISGHATLYWYQQILGQGPKLLIQFQNNGVVDDSQLPKDRFSAERLKGVDSTLKIQPAKLEDSAVYLCASRYRALHEQFFGPGTRLTVL.

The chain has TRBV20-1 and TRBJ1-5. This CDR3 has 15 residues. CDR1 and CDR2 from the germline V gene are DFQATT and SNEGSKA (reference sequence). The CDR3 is CSAEKGTGSNQPQHF.

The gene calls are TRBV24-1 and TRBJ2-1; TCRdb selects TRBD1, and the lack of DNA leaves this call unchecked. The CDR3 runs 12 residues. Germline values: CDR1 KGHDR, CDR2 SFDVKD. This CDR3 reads CATSDPGHEQFF.

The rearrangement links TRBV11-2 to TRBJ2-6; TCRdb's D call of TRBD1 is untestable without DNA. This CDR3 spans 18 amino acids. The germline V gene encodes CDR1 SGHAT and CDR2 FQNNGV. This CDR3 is CASSVPQGHTSGANVLTF.

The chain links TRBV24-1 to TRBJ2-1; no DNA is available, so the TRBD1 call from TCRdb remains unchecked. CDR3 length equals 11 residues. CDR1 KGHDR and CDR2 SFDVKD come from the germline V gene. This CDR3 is CAIRRGIEQFF.

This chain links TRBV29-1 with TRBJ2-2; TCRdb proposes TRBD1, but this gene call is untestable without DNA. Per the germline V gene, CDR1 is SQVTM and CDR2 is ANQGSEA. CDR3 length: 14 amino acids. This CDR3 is CSAQGGRNTGELFF.

CDR3 amino acids: CASSSRGTGLDTQYF. The gene calls are TRBV5-1 and TRBJ2-3; checking the TCRdb D call of TRBD1 is not possible without DNA. This CDR3 is built from 15 residues. Germline V lookup: CDR1 SGHRS, CDR2 YFSETQ.

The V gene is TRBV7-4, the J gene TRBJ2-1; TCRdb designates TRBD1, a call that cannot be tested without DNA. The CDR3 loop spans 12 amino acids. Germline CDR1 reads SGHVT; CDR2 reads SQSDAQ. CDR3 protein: CASSLGGEPWFF.

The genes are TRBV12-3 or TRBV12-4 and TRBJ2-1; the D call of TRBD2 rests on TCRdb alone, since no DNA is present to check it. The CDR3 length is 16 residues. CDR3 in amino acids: CASRALSGKALNEQFF.

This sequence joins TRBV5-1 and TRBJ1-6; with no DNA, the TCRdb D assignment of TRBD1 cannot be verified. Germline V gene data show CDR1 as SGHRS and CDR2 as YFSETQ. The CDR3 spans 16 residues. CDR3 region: CASSLQRTEYNSPLHF.

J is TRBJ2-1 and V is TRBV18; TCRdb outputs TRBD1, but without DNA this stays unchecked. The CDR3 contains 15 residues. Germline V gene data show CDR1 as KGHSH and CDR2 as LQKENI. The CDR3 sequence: CASSPSAIEGSEQFF. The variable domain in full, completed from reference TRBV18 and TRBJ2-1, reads NAGVMQNPRHLVRRRGQEARLRCSPMKGHSHVYWYRQLPEEGLKFMVYLQKENIIDESGMPKERFSAEFPKEGPSILRIQQVVRGDSAAYFCASSPSAIEGSEQFFGPGTRLTVL.

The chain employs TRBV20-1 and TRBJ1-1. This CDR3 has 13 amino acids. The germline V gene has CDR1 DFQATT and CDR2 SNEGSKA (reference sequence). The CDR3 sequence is CSAEPISRAEAFF.

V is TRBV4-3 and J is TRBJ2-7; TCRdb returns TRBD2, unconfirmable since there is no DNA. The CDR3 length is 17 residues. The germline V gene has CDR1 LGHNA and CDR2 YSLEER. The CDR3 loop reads CASSDVVGLAGGNEQYF.